These 20 T cell receptor beta chains came from one sample sequenced in a study of blood T cell repertoires in COVID-19. Generated by immunoSEQ multiplex PCR, the TCRdb table keeps only in-frame clones and is missing some. Of more than 200,000 clones listed, around 89% are singletons. Sequencing was performed on peripheral blood. These receptors came from a man under 40 with COVID-19, enrolled during active disease.

Details on this clone: A read error may produce the germline difference seen at one junction end. The chain couples TRBV5-6 to TRBJ1-3, with D tentatively TRBD1 (6 bases). Germline CDR1 is SGHDT and CDR2 is YYEEEE. The CDR3 extends over 15 amino acids. For the CDR3, the DNA is TGTGCCAGCAGCCCGGCGGGGGGCTCTAGAAACACCATATATTTT. Amino acids: CASSPAGGSRNTIYF.

This chain connects TRBV18 to TRBJ2-7; 9 nucleotides align to TRBD1. This CDR3 is 13 amino acids long. The germline gives CDR1 KGHSH, CDR2 LQKENI. V trimming: 6 bases; J trimming: 2 bases; junction bases outside the gene matches: 2. CDR3 in amino acids: CASSRDRAYEQYF. For the CDR3, the DNA is TGTGCCAGCTCGCGGGACAGGGCCTACGAGCAGTACTTC.

This chain links TRBV12-3 or TRBV12-4 with TRBJ2-7; D might be TRBD2 (5 bases). The V end lost 10 bases, the J end lost 1 base, and 14 bases lay between the germline ends. This CDR3 contains 13 residues. The chain's CDR3 is CATSPGRSYEQYF. CDR3 DNA sequence: TGTGCCACTAGCCCCGGCAGATCCTACGAGCAGTACTTC.

This chain uses TRBV3-1 (or the pseudogene TRBV3-2) with TRBJ2-1; TRBD2 agrees at 12 bases. V trimming: 8 bases; J trimming: 6 bases; junction bases outside the gene matches: 2. The CDR3 consists of 13 residues. CDR1 and CDR2 (germline): LGHDT, YNNKEL (reference sequence). The CDR3 DNA reads TGTGCCAGCCTAGCGGGAGGGACCAATGAGCAGTTCTTC. Amino acids: CASLAGGTNEQFF.

The V gene is TRBV5-1, the J gene TRBJ1-2; D is ambiguous. Germline V gives CDR1 SGHRS, CDR2 YFSETQ. V shed 4 bases and J shed 2 bases, with 6 bases lying between them. The CDR3 sequence is 12 residues long. The CDR3 DNA reads as TGCGCCAGCAGCGAGTGGAACTATGGCTACACCTTC. This gives the protein CASSEWNYGYTF. Complete variable domain (other parts from reference TRBV5-1 and TRBJ1-2): KAGVTQTPRYLIKTRGQQVTLSCSPISGHRSVSWYQQTPGQGLQFLFEYFSETQRNKGNFPGRFSGRQFSNSRSEMNVSTLELGDSALYLCASSEWNYGYTFGSGTRLTVV.

The chain uses TRBV6-5 and TRBJ1-2; D gene unclear. Looked up from germline, CDR1 is MNHEY and CDR2 is SVGAGI. There are 15 residues in the CDR3. V lost 0 bases to trimming and J lost 3 bases, with 11 bases between them. CDR3 sequence (DNA): TGTGCCAGCAGTTACTCACTCAGGATTTACTATGGCTACACCTTC. Translating it yields CASSYSLRIYYGYTF.

The chain employs TRBV5-4 and TRBJ2-7; perhaps TRBD1 as D (5 bases). The germline CDR1 and CDR2 sequences are SGHNT and YYREEE (reference sequence). This CDR3 contains 13 residues. V lost 5 bases, J lost 4 bases, and 13 bases lay in between. CDR3 DNA: TGTGCCAGCAGAAACTCGACAGAATACGAGCAGTACTTC. Its protein is CASRNSTEYEQYF.

The J gene is TRBJ2-7, the V gene TRBV20-1, with a weak D call TRBD1 (5 bases). The CDR3 sequence is 10 residues long. The germline gives CDR1 DFQATT, CDR2 SNEGSKA (reference sequence). Trimming removed 6 bases from V and 4 bases from J, with 7 bases in between. The CDR3 bases are TGCAGTGCGGGGCTATACGAGCAGTACTTC. Its translation is CSAGLYEQYF.

The V and J genes are TRBV4-3 and TRBJ2-7; 7 bases map to TRBD1. With V trimmed by 3 bases and J by 5 bases, 4 bases remained unmatched. Germline CDR1 LGHNA, CDR2 YSLEER. This CDR3 is 13 amino acids long. The CDR3 DNA is TGCGCCAGCAGCCAGACAGGGCTGCACGAGCAGTACTTC. It encodes CASSQTGLHEQYF.

The chain couples TRBV18 to TRBJ1-6, with 7 bases identical to TRBD1. CDR3 size: 14 residues. Germline lookup yields CDR1 KGHSH and CDR2 LQKENI. V trimming: 3 bases; J trimming: 7 bases; junction bases outside the gene matches: 3. CDR3 in amino acids: CASSPGQLNSPLHF. The CDR3 DNA reads TGTGCCAGCTCACCGGGACAGCTCAATTCACCCCTCCACTTT.

V and J are TRBV6-5 and TRBJ2-3; possible D gene TRBD1, 6 bases. Germline CDR1 MNHEY, CDR2 SVGAGI. V lost 7 bases, J lost 0 bases, and 11 bases lay in between. The CDR3 covers 14 residues. The CDR3 protein is CASTLTGSTDTQYF. DNA of the CDR3: TGTGCCAGCACTCTTACAGGGAGCACAGATACGCAGTATTTT.

The genes are TRBV4-2 and TRBJ2-3; 8 bases line up with TRBD2. The V gene end was trimmed by 0 bases and the J gene end by 1 base; junction bases not matched to a gene: 9. This CDR3 region has 18 residues. Germline CDR1 reads LGHNA; CDR2 reads YNFKEQ. The CDR3 region is CASSQDPVGGGRTDTQYF. The CDR3 coding sequence is TGTGCCAGCAGCCAAGATCCCGTAGGCGGGGGGCGCACAGATACGCAGTATTTT.

The rearrangement links TRBV6-2 or TRBV6-3 to TRBJ1-1; 8 bases agree with TRBD1. CDR1 and CDR2 from the germline V gene are MNHEY and SVGEGT. V dropped 4 bases and J dropped 8; count of bases not matched to a gene: 6. This CDR3 is built from 13 residues. In DNA form, the CDR3 reads TGTGCCAGCAGTTCCCCGGGACAGGCAGAAGCTTTCTTT. It yields the protein CASSSPGQAEAFF.

V gene TRBV5-1 combines with J gene TRBJ1-3; 7 positions match TRBD1. Looked up from germline, CDR1 is SGHRS and CDR2 is YFSETQ. CDR3 length: 14 amino acids. The J segment lost 8 bases and the V segment lost 3 bases, leaving 8 bases of the junction unmatched. The chain's CDR3 is CASSWQDRADTIYF. Here the CDR3 DNA reads TGCGCCAGCAGCTGGCAAGACAGGGCAGACACCATATATTTT.

This rearrangement joins TRBV11-2 to TRBJ1-3; 11 nucleotides align to TRBD1. Per the germline V gene, CDR1 is SGHAT and CDR2 is FQNNGV. V was pared by 6 bases and J by 0 bases, with 7 bases of the junction left unmatched. The CDR3 runs to 17 residues. The CDR3 bases are TGTGCCAGCAGGCAGAGGGACAGGGGGATCTCTGGAAACACCATATATTTT. It codes for CASRQRDRGISGNTIYF.

V and J are TRBV6-5 and TRBJ2-3; 10 bases agree with TRBD1. Germline V gene sequence: CDR1 MNHEY, CDR2 SVGAGI. CDR3 length: 14 amino acids. V dropped 6 bases and J dropped 4; count of bases not matched to a gene: 4. CDR3 nucleotide sequence: TGTGCCAGCAGCAACGGACAGGGGGCAGATACGCAGTATTTT. This encodes CASSNGQGADTQYF.

The chain's CDR3 is CASSQWRGPQETQYF. As DNA, the CDR3 is TGTGCCAGCAGCCAATGGCGGGGACCCCAAGAGACCCAGTACTTC. The chain carries TRBV7-2 and TRBJ2-5; weak D call: TRBD2 (6 bases). The germline CDR1 and CDR2 sequences are SGHTA and FQGNSA. Trimming shortened V by 5 bases and J by 1 base, and 14 bases separated the two germline ends. CDR3 length equals 15 residues.

The gene calls are TRBV7-3 and TRBJ1-3, with D possibly being TRBD1 (5 bases). The CDR3 covers 16 residues. V was cut by 3 bases and J by 1 base, with 13 bases left in between. Germline V gene sequence: CDR1 SGHTA, CDR2 FQGTGA. CDR3 nucleotides: TGTGCCAGCAGCTTTGGTTGGCCAGGGTCTGGAAACACCATATATTTT. This translates into CASSFGWPGSGNTIYF.

V usage is TRBV6-2 or TRBV6-3 and J usage is TRBJ2-1, with a possible D match to TRBD2 (6 bases). Trimming pared 3 bases from V and 4 bases from J, leaving 16 bases between. The CDR3 extends over 16 amino acids. From germline, CDR1 is MNHEY and CDR2 SVGEGT. The CDR3 sequence: CASSYKVLAPYNEQFF. The CDR3 nucleotides read TGTGCCAGCAGTTATAAAGTGCTAGCGCCTTACAATGAGCAGTTCTTC.

The chain employs TRBV25-1 and TRBJ2-3; the D gene is possibly TRBD1 (6 bases). Per the germline V gene, CDR1 is MGHDK and CDR2 is SYGVNS. The V end lost 2 bases, the J end lost 0 bases, and 9 bases lay between the germline ends. The CDR3 has 15 amino acids. This CDR3 is CASSEAGASTDTQYF. As DNA, the CDR3 is TGTGCCAGCAGTGAAGCAGGGGCCAGCACAGATACGCAGTATTTT.